This is a list of T cell receptor beta chains from one sample in a study of cytomegalovirus exposure and HLA in healthy donors. This table comes from immunoSEQ multiplex PCR, and its TCRdb copy is limited to in-frame clones, with some not included. Here the sample spans about 120,000 clones, around 60% being singletons. Sequencing used PBMCs. The receptors derive from a man in his forties or fifties in good health and CMV-seropositive. The CDR3 runs from the conserved cysteine through the conserved F or W. A D gene is named only where the DNA matches it firmly. Size is omitted from some rows. Given values are once, few, many or a class for expanded clones.

NA,TRBD2,TRBJ2-1,TRBV6-1,TGTGCCAGCAGTGAGGTAGCGGGGTACAATGAGCAGTTCTTC,CASSEVAGYNEQFF
NA,NA,TRBJ2-2,TRBV7-2,TGTGCCAGCAGCTTAGCAGAGACCGGGGAGCTGTTTTTT,CASSLAETGELFF
NA,NA,TRBJ1-2,TRBV4-1,TGCGCCAGCAGCCTTTCGGACATAGTTTCCGGTGGCTACACCTTC,CASSLSDIVSGGYTF
NA,NA,TRBJ2-7,TRBV7-9,TGTGCCAGCAGCCCGGGATTTCGCGAGCAGTACTTC,CASSPGFREQYF
NA,TRBD1,TRBJ1-1,TRBV7-9,TGTGCCAGCAGCTGGGACAGCAACACTGAAGCTTTCTTT,CASSWDSNTEAFF
NA,NA,TRBJ1-1,TRBV27,TGTGCCAGCAGTTTAGCCTCCCCGGCGGTGAACACTGAAGCTTTCTTT,CASSLASPAVNTEAFF
NA,NA,TRBJ2-7,TRBV5-1,TGCGCCAGCAGCTTGGGTTCCGGGGGGCTCTACGAGCAGTACTTC,CASSLGSGGLYEQYF
NA,NA,TRBJ2-2,TRBV11-2,TGTGCCAGCTCTTTCCTCACGGGGGGCCCCACCGGGGAGCTGTTTTTT,CASSFLTGGPTGELFF
few,NA,TRBJ2-2,TRBV2,TGTGCCAGCAGTGAAGGAAAGGGGACCGGGGAGCTGTTTTTT,CASSEGKGTGELFF
few,TRBD2,TRBJ2-3,TRBV5-1,TGCGCCAGCAGCTACTCGCCGGGACTAGCGGGGGCGATTGTTACAGATACGCAGTATTTT,CASSYSPGLAGAIVTDTQYF